This T cell receptor (beta chain) was retrieved from a study of blood T cell repertoires in COVID-19. V dropped 5 bases and J dropped 0 bases, with 10 bases sitting between them. This CDR3 spans 14 amino acids. Per the germline V gene, CDR1 is SNHLY and CDR2 is FYNNEI. Points on this clone: This specimen includes other DNA sequences encoding the same CDR3.

Per the original data handling: Nucleated cell number was recorded as an estimate derived from reference gene primer amplification. Assay used: immunoSEQ multiplex PCR; TCRdb lists only in-frame clones, some missing. That table supplies the V and J calls and clone size; D and trimming were determined from the DNA. In the table there are 200,000 to 250,000 clones, 65% to 90% of which are singletons. The sample comprised peripheral blood. V and J are TRBV2 and TRBJ1-1; D perhaps matches TRBD1 (6 bases). The origin of this receptor is a man in his fifties with acute or convalescent COVID-19. The chain's CDR3 is CASSPQGLNTEAFF. In nucleotides, the CDR3 is TGTGCCAGCAGTCCACAGGGCTTGAACACTGAAGCTTTCTTT.